One sample yielded the 17 T cell receptor beta chains listed below, sequenced in a study of T cells after somatic rescue of genetic block (TCRdb year 2020). Library preparation used the immunoSEQ multiplex PCR assay. In its TCRdb copy, this immuneACCESS table keeps in-frame sequences only and misses some clones. Where compared with another copy, unresolved V genes explain less than half of these, and the others have no known cause. The sample table contains more than 9,000 clones; only one count was recorded for over 65% of them. The biggest ten clones account for around a fifth of the sample. The sample was peripheral blood mononuclear cells (PBMCs). These receptors all come from a boy aged 5-17 years.

The chain carries TRBV2 and TRBJ2-7, with 7 bases fitting TRBD2. The CDR3 is 12 residues long. J was trimmed by 6 bases and V by 5 bases; bases with no gene match: 4. Germline values: CDR1 SNHLY, CDR2 FYNNEI. The CDR3 nucleotides read TGTGCCAGCAGTTACCCGGGAGGCGAGCAGTACTTC. Translation gives CASSYPGGEQYF. The variable domain in full, completed from reference TRBV2 and TRBJ2-7, reads EPEVTQTPSHQVTQMGQEVILRCVPISNHLYFYWYRQILGQKVEFLVSFYNNEISEKSEIFDDQFSVERPDGSNFTLKIRSTKLEDSAMYFCASSYPGGEQYFGPGTRLTVT.

The V gene is TRBV5-1, the J gene TRBJ2-5, with 7 nucleotides matching TRBD1. The ends lost 1 base at V and 5 bases at J; junction bases unmatched: 5. CDR3 length: 14 residues. Germline V gives CDR1 SGHRS, CDR2 YFSETQ. DNA of the CDR3: TGCGCCAGCAGCTTGATAGGGGGCGCGGAGACCCAGTACTTC. Its protein product is CASSLIGGAETQYF. Full variable domain (remainder filled in from reference TRBV5-1 and TRBJ2-5): KAGVTQTPRYLIKTRGQQVTLSCSPISGHRSVSWYQQTPGQGLQFLFEYFSETQRNKGNFPGRFSGRQFSNSRSEMNVSTLELGDSALYLCASSLIGGAETQYFGPGTRLLVL.

This clone has just a few counts. The rearrangement joins TRBV7-9 to TRBJ1-4; 8 nucleotides agree with TRBD1. The CDR3 contains 14 residues. V gave up 1 base and J gave up 5 bases; unmatched junction bases: 0. Germline V CDR1 and CDR2: SEHNR, FQNEAQ (reference sequence). CDR3 DNA: TGTGCCAGCAGCTTAGGACAGGGGAATGAAAAACTGTTTTTT. Translation: CASSLGQGNEKLFF.

This clone has a single count. V usage is TRBV27 and J usage is TRBJ1-4; TRBD1 agrees at 7 bases. The CDR3 has 16 residues. Germline V gene sequence: CDR1 MNHEY, CDR2 SMNVEV (reference sequence). V gave up 3 bases and J gave up 5 bases; unmatched junction bases: 9. Written as DNA, the CDR3 is TGTGCCAGCAGTTTGGGTAGGGGGCTCTGGAATGAAAAACTGTTTTTT. Translated: CASSLGRGLWNEKLFF.

The chain has TRBV7-3 and TRBJ2-1, with 7 bases that match TRBD2. There are 18 residues in the CDR3. The germline V gene encodes CDR1 SGHTA and CDR2 FQGTGA. The trim removed 1 base at V and 5 bases at J, leaving 14 bases unmatched. CDR3 sequence (DNA): TGTGCCAGCAGCTTAAGGCCGGTGAGAGCGGGGTGGGACAATGAGCAGTTCTTC. It translates to CASSLRPVRAGWDNEQFF.

This rearrangement joins TRBV5-4 to TRBJ2-7; TRBD1 matches 8 bases. This CDR3 comprises 16 residues. CDR1 and CDR2 from the germline V gene are SGHNT and YYREEE (reference sequence). V trimming: 4 bases; J trimming: 2 bases; junction bases outside the gene matches: 11. CDR3 sequence: CASSRNGQGGPYEQYF. CDR3 nucleotide sequence: TGTGCCAGCAGCCGTAACGGACAGGGCGGACCCTACGAGCAGTACTTC.

The chain links TRBV9 to TRBJ2-5; D uncertain. Germline CDR1 reads SGDLS; CDR2 reads YYNGEE. This CDR3 region has 13 residues. Trimming took off 3 bases at V and 1 base at J, with 7 bases between the two ends. The CDR3 loop is CASSADGQETQYF. As DNA, the CDR3 is TGTGCCAGCAGCGCGGATGGCCAAGAGACCCAGTACTTC.

The sample holds one count of this clone. The genes are TRBV7-8 and TRBJ2-1; 10 nucleotides align to TRBD2. J was trimmed by 6 bases and V by 4 bases; bases with no gene match: 3. Germline V gene lookup returns CDR1 SGHVS and CDR2 FQNEAQ. The length of the CDR3 is 14 residues. The CDR3 spells CASSSSGRGNEQFF. CDR3 DNA: TGTGCCAGCAGCTCGAGCGGGAGGGGCAATGAGCAGTTCTTC.

The CDR3 region is CASSEGRRGATDTQYF. The CDR3 nucleotides are TGTGCCAGCAGTGAAGGGAGGCGGGGGGCCACAGATACGCAGTATTTT. The chain carries TRBV2 and TRBJ2-3; 8 bases fit TRBD2. CDR1 SNHLY and CDR2 FYNNEI come from the germline V gene. This CDR3 region has 16 residues. V shed 1 base and J 2 bases; nucleotides not matched to a gene: 5.

CDR3: CASRDRGLYEQYF. The CDR3 nucleotides read TGTGCCAGCAGGGACAGGGGGCTCTACGAGCAGTACTTC. The genes are TRBV6-1 and TRBJ2-7, with 11 bases lining up with TRBD1. Germline trimming cut 6 bases from V and 3 bases from J; bases unmatched to any gene: 1. Germline-derived CDR1 and CDR2 are MNHNS and SASEGT. The CDR3 is 13 residues long.

This clone was detected only a few times. The chain links TRBV18 to TRBJ2-7; a possible D gene is TRBD2 (6 bases). Germline V gives CDR1 KGHSH, CDR2 LQKENI. The CDR3 length is 14 residues. Trimming left V 2 bases short and J 0 bases short, with 8 bases between. CDR3 sequence: CASSPTGDSYEQYF. The CDR3 DNA follows: TGTGCCAGCTCACCAACGGGGGACTCCTACGAGCAGTACTTC.

V usage is TRBV7-3 and J usage is TRBJ2-1, with TRBD2 identical over 8 bases. This CDR3 is built from 15 residues. Germline-derived CDR1 and CDR2 are SGHTA and FQGTGA. Trimming at V came to 4 bases and at J to 7 bases, leaving 9 bases not matched to a gene. CDR3 residues: CASSSRLAPRNEQFF. The CDR3 DNA sequence: TGTGCCAGCAGCTCCAGACTAGCGCCGAGAAATGAGCAGTTCTTC. The entire variable domain, with the rest obtained from reference TRBV7-3 and TRBJ2-1, is as follows: GAGVSQTPSNKVTEKGKYVELRCDPISGHTALYWYRQSLGQGPEFLIYFQGTGAADDSGLPNDRFFAVRPEGSVSTLKIQRTERGDSAVYLCASSSRLAPRNEQFFGPGTRLTVL.

CDR3 sequence (DNA): TGTGCCAGCAGCTCCTCCGGGGCGGGGACCTCCTACAATGAGCAGTTCTTC. Its translation is CASSSSGAGTSYNEQFF. V is TRBV4-2 and J is TRBJ2-1; tentatively, D is TRBD2 (6 bases). The CDR3 consists of 17 residues. Germline-derived CDR1 and CDR2 are LGHNA and YNFKEQ. Trimming left V 5 bases short and J 0 bases short, with 17 bases between.

This clone was detected only a few times. CDR3 DNA sequence: TGTGCCAGCAGTGAACAGGACTATGGCTACACCTTC. Protein product: CASSEQDYGYTF. The J gene is TRBJ1-2, the V gene TRBV25-1; no reliable D call. The germline V gene has CDR1 MGHDK and CDR2 SYGVNS. The V and J ends lost 2 bases and 3 bases respectively, with 4 bases between them. The CDR3 runs to 12 residues.

This chain joins TRBV5-1 and TRBJ1-2; D might be TRBD1 (5 bases). Germline CDR1 is SGHRS and CDR2 is YFSETQ. Trimming removed 4 bases from V and 6 bases from J, with 10 bases in between. CDR3 length equals 12 residues. The CDR3, as DNA: TGCGCCAGCAGCCAATTAGGGGATGGCTACACCTTC. It translates to CASSQLGDGYTF.

V and J are TRBV7-3 and TRBJ2-3; no definite D call. Germline V gene data show CDR1 as SGHTA and CDR2 as FQGTGA. CDR3 size: 13 residues. V lost 5 bases, J lost 6 bases, and 12 bases lay in between. CDR3 loop: CASSQRSPDTQYF. DNA for the CDR3: TGTGCCAGCAGCCAACGCTCCCCCGATACGCAGTATTTT.

There are a few counts of this clone. This chain joins TRBV29-1 and TRBJ1-2; 7 positions match TRBD1. The germline CDR1 and CDR2 sequences are SQVTM and ANQGSEA. The CDR3 consists of 13 residues. The ends lost 5 bases at V and 3 bases at J; junction bases unmatched: 6. CDR3 nucleotides: TGCAGCGTTAGCAGACAGGGCGACTATGGCTACACCTTC. Amino acids: CSVSRQGDYGYTF. Variable domain in full (rest from reference TRBV29-1 and TRBJ1-2): SAVISQKPSRDICQRGTSLTIQCQVDSQVTMMFWYRQQPGQSLTLIATANQGSEATYESGFVIDKFPISRPNLTFSTLTVSNMSPEDSSIYLCSVSRQGDYGYTFGSGTRLTVV.